Presented here are 10 T cell receptor beta chains from one specimen sequenced in a study of blood T cells in healthy people across ages. A second PCR of roughly 7 to 11 cycles used a sample-barcoded 5' primer and a J-beta primer mix. TCRdb fed the 5' RACE reads into MiXCR, producing one record per CDR3 protein. This table holds approximately 880,000 distinct CDR3 sequences, roughly 43% found once. The specimen was blood. These receptors all stem from a man aged 25-45 years in good health.

The sample holds a few counts of this clonotype. The genes are TRBV4-1 and TRBJ2-3, with D possibly TRBD1 on 5 matching bases. V lost 0 bases and J lost 6, with 16 bases in between. The germline V gene encodes CDR1 MGHRA and CDR2 YSYEKL. The CDR3 consists of 16 residues. The CDR3: CASSQDGALGTDTQYF. In DNA, the CDR3 is TGCGCCAGCAGCCAAGATGGGGCCTTAGGAACCGATACGCAGTATTTT.

This clonotype was found once. The chain couples TRBV4-2 to TRBJ2-1; 15 bases map to TRBD2. CDR1 LGHNA and CDR2 YNFKEQ come from the germline V gene. The CDR3 covers 16 residues. The V segment lost 3 bases and the J segment 7 bases; nucleotides outside the gene matches: 4. CDR3 residues: CASSHPGTSGGNEQFF. The CDR3 coding sequence is TGTGCCAGCAGCCATCCCGGGACTAGCGGGGGGAATGAGCAGTTCTTC.

This clonotype has more than one count but fewer than ten. The chain employs TRBV6-1 and TRBJ1-2, with TRBD1 matching over 12 bases. The CDR3 contains 14 residues. Germline assignment: CDR1 MNHNS and CDR2 SASEGT. V gave up 6 bases and J gave up 4 bases; unmatched junction bases: 3. CDR3 in DNA: TGTGCCAGCAGGGGGACAGGGGGCGCCTATGGCTACACCTTC. It yields the protein CASRGTGGAYGYTF.

V usage is TRBV7-8 and J usage is TRBJ2-7, with a possible D match to TRBD1 (5 bases). Trimming left V 5 bases short and J 5 bases short, with 10 bases between. Germline V gene data show CDR1 as SGHVS and CDR2 as FQNEAQ. The CDR3 sequence is 12 residues long. CDR3 amino acids: CASSDTGDEQYF. The CDR3 DNA sequence: TGTGCCAGCAGCGACACAGGCGACGAGCAGTACTTC.

The count of this clonotype is one. This chain connects TRBV20-1 to TRBJ1-6; D call uncertain. The CDR3 extends over 16 amino acids. The V gene's germline CDR1 is DFQATT and CDR2 SNEGSKA (reference sequence). The V and J ends lost 2 bases and 4 bases respectively, with 15 bases between them. This chain's CDR3 is CSARRGPGAYNSPLHF. CDR3 nucleotides: TGCAGTGCTAGAAGAGGGCCCGGCGCTTATAATTCACCCCTCCACTTT.

Remarks on this clonotype: One end of the junction varies from germline; a read error may be responsible. The chain carries TRBV15 and TRBJ1-5, with D uncertain. Germline-derived CDR1 and CDR2 are LNHNV and YYDKDF (reference sequence). The CDR3 runs to 15 residues. This CDR3 reads CTTSSLQTPLGPQHF. The CDR3 nucleotides read TGTACCACCAGCAGCTTACAGACTCCCTTAGGGCCCCAGCATTTT.

The genes are TRBV6-5 and TRBJ2-7; 9 positions agree with TRBD1. CDR3 length: 16 amino acids. Germline V gives CDR1 MNHEY, CDR2 SVGAGI. Unmatched junction bases numbered 9, after V lost 4 bases and J lost 2 bases. CDR3 in DNA: TGTGCCAGCAGTTCGATATCCGGACAGGGGACCTACGAGCAGTACTTC. Amino acids: CASSSISGQGTYEQYF.

The table lists this clonotype with a count of one. The chain joins TRBV2 to TRBJ2-5; D not resolved. The CDR3 length is 11 residues. V lost 6 bases and J 10 bases, leaving 12 bases between the germline ends. The germline V gene has CDR1 SNHLY and CDR2 FYNNEI. The CDR3 sequence is CASRPRRGQYF. CDR3 DNA: TGTGCCAGCAGGCCTAGGAGAGGCCAGTACTTC.

The chain employs TRBV7-2 and TRBJ2-1; 7 bases match TRBD2. The junction had 4 bases not matched to a gene; V was cut back by 3 bases and J by 5 bases. There are 14 residues in the CDR3. Germline V gene lookup returns CDR1 SGHTA and CDR2 FQGNSA. In nucleotides, the CDR3 is TGTGCCAGCAGCTTCCCGGGAGGTGACAATGAGCAGTTCTTC. It translates to CASSFPGGDNEQFF.

Turning to this clonotype: An end of the junction differs from the germline gene, which may be a read error. V and J are TRBV27 and TRBJ2-5; D is unclear. The DNA end is a closer match to TRBJ2-7, so the J assignment may be wrong. This CDR3 comprises 13 residues. Germline assignment: CDR1 MNHEY and CDR2 SMNVEV (reference sequence). The CDR3: CAGSFQIYYEQYF. CDR3 in DNA: TGTGCCGGCAGTTTCCAGATCTACTACGAGCAGTACTTC.